The 16 T cell receptor beta chains reported below all come from one sample, sequenced in a study of T cell repertoires in cytomegalovirus infection. These TCRs are of unknown antigen specificity. TCRdb independently ran MiXCR on the reads; one entry per CDR3 protein. Of roughly 500,000 distinct CDR3 sequences listed, 25% to 35% are singletons. This specimen consisted of cultured PBMCs, obtained from culture after CMV antigen stimulation. The receptor source for this set is a human donor in good health (CMV status not recorded). Some clones in this sample may be carry-over from other donors' samples.

The sample holds a few counts of this clonotype. The chain is built from TRBV29-1 and TRBJ1-2; perhaps TRBD1 as D (6 bases). This CDR3 is 15 amino acids long. Germline CDR1 is SQVTM and CDR2 is ANQGSEA. Trimming took 6 bases from V and 4 from J, leaving 21 bases between them. In DNA form, the CDR3 reads TGCAGCGTCGATGTTCTGACAGGCGGAGGCTATGGCTACACCTTC. Its protein is CSVDVLTGGGYGYTF.

There are a few counts of this clonotype. The V gene is TRBV28, the J gene TRBJ1-2; D is unclear. From germline, CDR1 is MDHEN and CDR2 SYDVKM. This CDR3 has 16 amino acids. Trimming removed 6 bases from V and 2 bases from J, with 19 bases in between. CDR3 nucleotides: TGTGCCAGCAGCTTTCCGAGACTGAACGGAAACTATGGCTACACCTTC. Translated, it gives CASSFPRLNGNYGYTF.

At least ten counts were recorded for this clonotype. The gene calls are TRBV7-3 and TRBJ2-1, with 11 positions matching TRBD2. CDR1 and CDR2 from the germline V gene are SGHTA and FQGTGA. This CDR3 region has 15 residues. V dropped 3 bases and J dropped 6; count of bases not matched to a gene: 4. The CDR3 DNA sequence: TGTGCCAGCAGCTTTCTAGCGGGAGGCCCCAATGAGCAGTTCTTC. It is translated as CASSFLAGGPNEQFF.

This chain links TRBV7-9 with TRBJ2-1; no clear D. The CDR3 contains 14 residues. Germline V gives CDR1 SEHNR, CDR2 FQNEAQ (reference sequence). Trimming cost V 8 bases and J 0 bases, with 11 bases left between them. The CDR3 region is CASDSDYSYNEQFF. The DNA for the CDR3 is TGTGCCAGCGATTCGGATTACTCCTACAATGAGCAGTTCTTC.

In its sample, this clonotype was seen a few times. The rearrangement joins TRBV11-2 to TRBJ2-2, with 10 bases identical to TRBD2. The junction had 7 bases not matched to a gene; V was cut back by 0 bases and J by 6 bases. Looked up from germline, CDR1 is SGHAT and CDR2 is FQNNGV. CDR3 length: 17 amino acids. DNA of the CDR3: TGTGCCAGCAGCTTAGATCTAGCGGGAGTGGCGTCCGGGGAGCTGTTTTTT. It is translated as CASSLDLAGVASGELFF.

This clonotype occurred a few times. This chain joins TRBV13 and TRBJ2-1, with D possibly being TRBD1 or TRBD2 (5 bases each). The germline gives CDR1 PRHDT, CDR2 FYEKMQ (reference sequence). Trimming removed 5 bases at V and 7 bases at J, with 24 bases between. This CDR3 contains 17 residues. The chain's CDR3 is CASSHGTGTFEVNEQFF. The CDR3 DNA follows: TGTGCCAGCAGCCACGGAACCGGGACGTTTGAGGTAAATGAGCAGTTCTTC.

The V and J genes are TRBV19 and TRBJ2-2; 8 bases agree with TRBD1. Germline loops: CDR1 LNHDA, CDR2 SQIVND (reference sequence). The V and J ends lost 6 bases and 6 bases, in that order; junction bases with no gene match: 9. CDR3 length: 15 amino acids. CDR3 coding DNA: TGTGCCAGTAGGGAGGCAGGGGGCTGGGCCGGGGAGCTGTTTTTT. It codes for CASREAGGWAGELFF.

The table lists this clonotype with a few counts. This chain links TRBV12-3 or TRBV12-4 with TRBJ1-1; D may be TRBD1 (6 bases). The V gene lost 2 bases and the J gene lost 5 bases, with 12 bases spanning the gap. CDR3 size: 14 residues. The CDR3 loop reads CASSLQGHLTEAFF. In DNA, the CDR3 is TGTGCCAGCAGTTTACAGGGACATCTTACTGAAGCTTTCTTT.

This clonotype was counted many times. The chain recombines TRBV12-3 or TRBV12-4 with TRBJ2-2; D unresolved. Trimming took 3 bases from V and 1 from J, leaving 6 bases between them. The CDR3 is 14 residues long. CDR3 sequence: CASSFVRNTGELFF. In nucleotides, the CDR3 is TGTGCCAGCAGTTTTGTGCGGAACACCGGGGAGCTGTTTTTT.

This clonotype was detected only once. The gene calls are TRBV4-1 and TRBJ1-2; 8 bases agree with TRBD1. The V gene end was trimmed by 0 bases and the J gene end by 3 bases; junction bases not matched to a gene: 6. CDR1 is MGHRA, CDR2 YSYEKL, per germline. This CDR3 has 16 amino acids. The CDR3 spells CASSQEPGQGHYGYTF. In nucleotides, the CDR3 is TGCGCCAGCAGCCAAGAACCTGGACAGGGCCACTATGGCTACACCTTC.

This sequence joins TRBV7-2 and TRBJ2-6; D call uncertain. The germline gives CDR1 SGHTA, CDR2 FQGNSA. CDR3 length: 14 amino acids. V lost 7 bases to trimming and J lost 2 bases, with 9 bases between them. The DNA of the CDR3 is TGTGCCAGCATGAGTACCGCTGGGGCCAACGTCCTGACTTTC. It translates to CASMSTAGANVLTF. Supplemented by reference TRBV7-2 and TRBJ2-6, the full variable domain reads GAGVSQSPSNKVTEKGKDVELRCDPISGHTALYWYRQSLGQGLEFLIYFQGNSAPDKSGLPSDRFSAERTGGSVSTLTIQRTQQEDSAVYLCASMSTAGANVLTFGAGSRLTVL.

This clonotype was detected ten times or more. J is TRBJ2-1 and V is TRBV7-6; no firm D call. V lost 2 bases and J lost 5, with 10 bases in between. CDR1 SGHVS and CDR2 FNYEAQ come from the germline V gene. The length of the CDR3 is 14 residues. CDR3 DNA: TGTGCCAGCAGCTTATTGCCCTGGCACAATGAGCAGTTCTTC. Translated: CASSLLPWHNEQFF. The variable domain in full, with the rest retrieved from reference TRBV7-6 and TRBJ2-1, is GAGVSQSPRYKVTKRGQDVALRCDPISGHVSLYWYRQALGQGPEFLTYFNYEAQQDKSGLPNDRFSAERPEGSISTLTIQRTEQRDSAMYRCASSLLPWHNEQFFGPGTRLTVL.

This rearrangement joins TRBV3-1 to TRBJ2-1, with 8 bases that match TRBD2. V lost 0 bases to trimming and J lost 6 bases; unmatched junction nucleotides: 4. Germline V gene sequence: CDR1 LGHDT, CDR2 YNNKEL (reference sequence). The CDR3 loop spans 15 amino acids. This CDR3 is CASSQELAVPNEQFF. Here the CDR3 DNA reads TGTGCCAGCAGCCAAGAACTAGCGGTCCCCAATGAGCAGTTCTTC.

The rearrangement joins TRBV12-3 or TRBV12-4 to TRBJ1-1, with a possible D match to TRBD1 (6 bases). V lost 5 bases, J lost 4 bases, and 14 bases lay in between. This CDR3 contains 14 residues. The CDR3 spells CASSIQGFGTEAFF. The CDR3 DNA reads as TGTGCCAGCAGTATACAGGGTTTCGGCACTGAAGCTTTCTTT.

V gene TRBV19 combines with J gene TRBJ1-1, with 7 bases that match TRBD1. Unmatched junction bases numbered 5, after V lost 9 bases and J lost 1 base. The CDR3 spans 13 residues. Germline CDR1 reads LNHDA; CDR2 reads SQIVND (reference sequence). The CDR3 region is CASKQGWNTEAFF. CDR3 coding DNA: TGTGCCAGCAAACAGGGGTGGAACACTGAAGCTTTCTTT.

J is TRBJ2-5 and V is TRBV5-5; D call uncertain. V shed 3 bases and J shed 5 bases, with 14 bases lying between them. The CDR3 sequence is 14 residues long. Germline V gene sequence: CDR1 SGHKS, CDR2 YYEKEE (reference sequence). The CDR3 DNA is TGTGCCAGCAGCTCTGGAGCCGGGTACGAGACCCAGTACTTC. Translation: CASSSGAGYETQYF.